A selection of T cell receptor beta chains follows, all from one sample in a study of blood T cells in healthy people across ages. Each CDR3 protein is one row after TCRdb ran MiXCR on the 5' RACE reads. The table has 780,000 or so distinct CDR3 sequences, approximately 53% seen once. The specimen sequenced was blood. Receptors originate from a man aged 35 to 55 in good health. CDR3s include the opening cysteine and the closing phenylalanine or tryptophan. The D gene is left open where the match is weak. Not all rows give a size; the values are once, few, many and, for expanded clones, a class.

>TRBV7-6|TRBJ2-6|few|.
CASSPASLALPLSGANVLTF
TGTGCCAGCAGCCCAGCCTCTTTGGCTTTACCCCTCTCTGGGGCCAACGTCCTGACTTTC
>TRBV7-2|TRBJ2-1|few|.
CASSLRWGSDEQFF
TGTGCCAGCAGCCTAAGATGGGGGTCAGATGAGCAGTTCTTC
>TRBV7-9|TRBJ2-3|few|.
CASSPKTGTDDSTDTQYF
TGTGCCAGCAGCCCCAAGACGGGGACGGATGATAGCACAGATACGCAGTATTTT
>TRBV7-6|TRBJ2-7|few|TRBD2
CASSLEGVAGATYEQYF
TGTGCCAGCAGCTTAGAGGGGGTAGCGGGGGCAACCTACGAGCAGTACTTC
>TRBV29-1|TRBJ2-2|.|.
CSVEGINTGELFF
TGCAGCGTTGAAGGAATCAACACCGGGGAGCTGTTTTTT
>TRBV5-1|TRBJ2-7|.|.
CASSWGGTGSYEQYF
TGCGCCAGCAGCTGGGGAGGGACAGGCTCCTACGAGCAGTACTTC
>TRBV12-3/TRBV12-4|TRBJ1-2|.|.
CASTDGTALSYGYTF
TGTGCCAGCACCGACGGTACGGCTCTCAGCTATGGCTACACCTTC
>TRBV28|TRBJ2-7|many|TRBD2
CASSSILAGDYEQYF
TGTGCCAGCAGTTCTATACTAGCGGGAGACTACGAGCAGTACTTC
>TRBV7-9|TRBJ2-5|.|.
CASSYPPLYQETQYF
TGTGCCAGCAGCTATCCCCCCCTGTACCAAGAGACCCAGTACTTC
>TRBV28|TRBJ2-2|.|TRBD1
CASSPRKNRGTGELFF
TGTGCCAGCAGTCCCCGGAAAAACAGGGGGACCGGGGAGCTGTTTTTT
>TRBV27|TRBJ1-3|.|.
CASSPTTGSSYYSGNTIYF
TGTGCCAGCAGTCCAACAACCGGGTCCTCTTACTACTCTGGAAACACCATATATTTT
>TRBV20-1|TRBJ2-7|.|.
CSAQNHERLPSYEQYF
TGCAGTGCTCAGAACCATGAGAGACTTCCCTCCTACGAGCAGTACTTC
>TRBV7-9|TRBJ2-3|many|.
CASKGLNTDTQYF
TGTGCCAGCAAGGGGCTCAACACAGATACGCAGTATTTT
>TRBV4-2|TRBJ2-1|.|TRBD1
CASSQDDGTANEQFF
TGTGCCAGCAGCCAAGATGATGGGACAGCTAATGAGCAGTTCTTC
>TRBV5-5|TRBJ2-7|.|.
CASSPAGENEQYF
TGTGCCAGCAGCCCCGCAGGGGAAAACGAGCAGTACTTC
>TRBV29-1|TRBJ1-2|.|.
CSVNGDNYGYTF
TGCAGCGTTAACGGTGACAACTATGGCTACACCTTC
>TRBV21-1|TRBJ2-7|.|.
CASSKEAVIWSRSYEQYF
TGTGCCAGCAGCAAAGAGGCCGTTATCTGGTCTCGATCCTACGAGCAGTACTTC